These 32 T cell receptor beta chains came from one sample sequenced in a study of shared clonotypes between healthy human individuals. TCRdb keeps only in-frame clones here, not all; method: immunoSEQ multiplex PCR. This table holds millions of clones, over 85% found once. Sequenced sample: naive CD4+ T cells from PBMCs. Sample subset: CD45RA+ positively selected. The receptors here all came from a man between 18 and 29 years old in good health. Some clones in this sample may be carry-over from other donors' samples.

V and J are TRBV10-3 and TRBJ1-2, with 7 bases identical to TRBD1. Germline CDR1 ENHRY, CDR2 SYGVKD. The CDR3 is 14 residues long. J lost 4 bases, V lost 3 bases, and 5 bases had no gene match. The CDR3 nucleotides are TGTGCCATCAGTGACAGGGGGAGCCCCTATGGCTACACCTTC. Translated, it gives CAISDRGSPYGYTF.

The J gene is TRBJ1-2, the V gene TRBV29-1, with a tentative D call TRBD1 (5 bases). The CDR3 is made up of 11 amino acids. Trimming took off 7 bases at V and 3 bases at J, with 9 bases between the two ends. From germline, CDR1 is SQVTM and CDR2 ANQGSEA. CDR3 sequence (DNA): TGCAGCGCCAGGGTTGACTATGGCTACACCTTC. Translating it yields CSARVDYGYTF.

This rearrangement joins TRBV23-1 to TRBJ1-4; TRBD1 matches 8 bases. TRBV23-1 is treated as an ORF (open reading frame) with a function not yet certain. The CDR3 consists of 18 residues. Trimming removed 3 bases from V and 5 bases from J; junction bases left unmatched: 14. CDR3 region: CASSHWDRKGRANEKLFF. CDR3 bases: TGCGCCAGCAGTCACTGGGACAGGAAAGGGCGCGCCAATGAAAAACTGTTTTTT.

The J gene is TRBJ2-3, the V gene TRBV5-1; D gene unclear. The germline V gene has CDR1 SGHRS and CDR2 YFSETQ. V lost 3 bases, J lost 6 bases, and 20 bases lay in between. This CDR3 is 16 amino acids long. The CDR3 spells CASSSRFGGMVDTQYF. CDR3 sequence (DNA): TGCGCCAGCAGCTCCCGTTTTGGCGGAATGGTGGATACGCAGTATTTT. Filled out from reference TRBV5-1 and TRBJ2-3, the complete variable domain reads KAGVTQTPRYLIKTRGQQVTLSCSPISGHRSVSWYQQTPGQGLQFLFEYFSETQRNKGNFPGRFSGRQFSNSRSEMNVSTLELGDSALYLCASSSRFGGMVDTQYFGPGTRLTVL.

The rearrangement joins TRBV10-3 to TRBJ2-1; 11 nucleotides match TRBD2. CDR1 and CDR2 (germline): ENHRY, SYGVKD. CDR3 length equals 13 residues. V lost 11 bases and J lost 3; bases outside the gene matches: 3. CDR3: CAVSGRGYNEQFF. The CDR3 DNA follows: TGTGCCGTTAGCGGGAGGGGCTACAATGAGCAGTTCTTC.

This chain connects TRBV28 to TRBJ2-2; TRBD1 aligns across 9 bases. V dropped 5 bases and J dropped 1; count of bases not matched to a gene: 8. The CDR3 length is 17 residues. In germline, CDR1 is MDHEN, CDR2 SYDVKM. The CDR3 nucleotides read TGTGCCAGCAGTACGAAACAGGGGGCGCTGAACACCGGGGAGCTGTTTTTT. Encoded protein: CASSTKQGALNTGELFF.

This rearrangement joins TRBV5-1 to TRBJ1-2; a weak D match, TRBD1 (5 bases). CDR1 is SGHRS and CDR2 is YFSETQ in the germline V gene. This CDR3 is 13 amino acids long. Trimming shortened V by 6 bases and J by 0 bases, and 9 bases separated the two germline ends. CDR3 residues: CASTATANYGYTF. CDR3 nucleotides: TGCGCCAGCACCGCGACAGCTAACTATGGCTACACCTTC. The complete variable domain, with remaining parts taken from reference TRBV5-1 and TRBJ1-2, reads KAGVTQTPRYLIKTRGQQVTLSCSPISGHRSVSWYQQTPGQGLQFLFEYFSETQRNKGNFPGRFSGRQFSNSRSEMNVSTLELGDSALYLCASTATANYGYTFGSGTRLTVV.

The genes are TRBV5-4 and TRBJ2-6, with D perhaps assigned TRBD1 or TRBD2 (5 bases each). The germline CDR1 and CDR2 sequences are SGHNT and YYREEE (reference sequence). CDR3 size: 15 residues. V was clipped by 6 bases and J by 4 bases, with 14 bases between them. CDR3 amino acids: CASTAPGAGANVLTF. The CDR3 DNA reads TGTGCCAGCACCGCACCCGGGGCCGGGGCCAACGTCCTGACTTTC. The full variable domain, its missing parts supplied by reference TRBV5-4 and TRBJ2-6, is ETGVTQSPTHLIKTRGQQVTLRCSSQSGHNTVSWYQQALGQGPQFIFQYYREEENGRGNFPPRFSGLQFPNYSSELNVNALELDDSALYLCASTAPGAGANVLTFGAGSRLTVL.

This chain uses TRBV28 with TRBJ2-5, with D possibly being TRBD1 (6 bases). The V end lost 3 bases, the J end lost 5 bases, and 10 bases lay between the germline ends. The CDR3 is 13 residues long. Germline V CDR1 and CDR2: MDHEN, SYDVKM. CDR3 amino acids: CASSFGGAETQYF. The DNA of the CDR3 is TGTGCCAGCAGTTTTGGGGGCGCGGAGACCCAGTACTTC.

The chain uses TRBV5-6 and TRBJ1-1; TRBD1 aligns across 10 bases. Trimming took 0 bases from V and 0 from J; bases not matched to a gene: 8. The germline V gene encodes CDR1 SGHDT and CDR2 YYEEEE. The CDR3 totals 18 residues. The CDR3 region is CASSLGRRQGAMNTEAFF. The CDR3 bases are TGTGCCAGCAGCTTGGGAAGGAGACAGGGGGCAATGAACACTGAAGCTTTCTTT.

The chain is built from TRBV28 and TRBJ1-2, with a tentative D call TRBD1 (6 bases). In germline, CDR1 is MDHEN, CDR2 SYDVKM. CDR3 size: 12 residues. Trimming stripped 4 bases from V and 11 bases from J, with 14 bases between. This CDR3 is CASSSLRTDYTF. CDR3 sequence (DNA): TGTGCCAGCAGTTCCCTTCGGACAGATTACACCTTC.

As to this clone: The same CDR3 also results from other DNA sequences found in this sample. J is TRBJ1-1 and V is TRBV5-5; D gene unclear. The CDR3 loop spans 12 amino acids. Germline V gene data show CDR1 as SGHKS and CDR2 as YYEKEE (reference sequence). With 1 base removed from V and 0 bases from J, the gap between germline ends came to 1 base. CDR3 loop: CASSLLNTEAFF. Here the CDR3 DNA reads TGTGCCAGCAGCTTGTTGAACACTGAAGCTTTCTTT.

This chain uses TRBV27 with TRBJ2-7, with TRBD1 matching 10 bases. The V gene's germline CDR1 is MNHEY and CDR2 SMNVEV (reference sequence). This CDR3 contains 16 residues. The ends lost 4 bases at V and 3 bases at J; junction bases unmatched: 9. This CDR3 is CASSSPSGQGSYEQYF. In DNA, the CDR3 is TGTGCCAGCAGTTCCCCATCGGGACAGGGGAGCTACGAGCAGTACTTC.

Turning to this clone: This specimen includes other DNA sequences encoding the same CDR3. The rearrangement links TRBV4-3 to TRBJ2-1, with 8 nucleotides matching TRBD1. The V gene's germline CDR1 is LGHNA and CDR2 YSLEER. The CDR3 spans 14 residues. Losses at the gene ends were 0 bases for V and 7 bases for J; bases not matched to a gene: 2. DNA for the CDR3: TGCGCCAGCAGCCAAGATGGACAGGGTAATGAGCAGTTCTTC. Its protein product is CASSQDGQGNEQFF.

V gene TRBV5-1 combines with J gene TRBJ2-5; weak D call: TRBD1 (5 bases). V was cut by 0 bases and J by 7 bases, with 16 bases left in between. The CDR3 is 15 residues long. Germline CDR1 and CDR2: SGHRS and YFSETQ. In DNA, the CDR3 is TGCGCCAGCAGCTTGGCCGGTATGACAGACGCGACCCAGTACTTC. This sequence encodes CASSLAGMTDATQYF.

This chain uses TRBV6-1 with TRBJ1-2, with 8 nucleotides matching TRBD1. From germline, CDR1 is MNHNS and CDR2 SASEGT. This CDR3 region has 14 residues. J gave up 7 bases and V 7 bases, and 11 bases lay outside the gene matches. The CDR3 sequence: CASTRDRGSGGYTF. CDR3 nucleotides: TGTGCCAGCACCCGAGACAGGGGATCGGGTGGCTACACCTTC.

The count of this clone is one. The rearrangement links TRBV4-1 to TRBJ2-3; TRBD2 aligns across 13 bases. Losses at the gene ends were 4 bases for V and 3 bases for J; bases not matched to a gene: 4. This CDR3 comprises 16 residues. CDR1 and CDR2 from the germline V gene are MGHRA and YSYEKL. CDR3 protein: CASSPLAGGPTDTQYF. The CDR3 bases are TGCGCCAGCAGCCCACTAGCGGGAGGGCCTACAGATACGCAGTATTTT.

J is TRBJ1-1 and V is TRBV10-2; D possibly corresponds to TRBD1 (5 bases). The ends were cut back, 0 bases at V and 0 bases at J, with 17 bases in the middle. Per germline, CDR1 WSHSY and CDR2 SAAADI. The CDR3 runs 18 residues. DNA of the CDR3: TGCGCCAGCAGTGAGTCATTGGTTTGGGGGGAGATGAACACTGAAGCTTTCTTT. It encodes CASSESLVWGEMNTEAFF.

The chain joins TRBV12-5 to TRBJ2-1; D gene unclear. This CDR3 is built from 13 residues. CDR1 and CDR2 (germline): LGHNT, FRNRAP. V was clipped by 0 bases and J by 3 bases, with 3 bases between them. The CDR3 is CASGLVGYNEQFF. The CDR3 DNA is TGTGCTAGTGGTTTGGTAGGCTACAATGAGCAGTTCTTC.

The chain carries TRBV18 and TRBJ1-3; 9 nucleotides align to TRBD1. Losses at the gene ends were 1 base for V and 4 bases for J; bases not matched to a gene: 11. This CDR3 has 18 amino acids. Germline V CDR1 and CDR2: KGHSH, LQKENI. The CDR3 coding sequence is TGTGCCAGCTCACCACTTCGGCCACAGGGGGCAGGAGGAAACACCATATATTTT. This gives the protein CASSPLRPQGAGGNTIYF.

The chain joins TRBV7-2 to TRBJ2-1; D is unresolved. V was cut by 3 bases and J by 9 bases, with 9 bases left in between. This CDR3 has 12 amino acids. CDR1 SGHTA and CDR2 FQGNSA come from the germline V gene. CDR3 region: CASSFYPSEQFF. As DNA, the CDR3 is TGTGCCAGCAGCTTTTACCCCAGTGAGCAGTTCTTC.

This clone was recorded a few times. CDR3 nucleotides: TGCGCCAGCAGCCAAGGAAGCGCCCGCTCCTACGAGCAGTACTTC. It encodes CASSQGSARSYEQYF. The chain has TRBV4-1 and TRBJ2-7; no reliable D call. V lost 1 base and J lost 0, with 10 bases in between. This CDR3 spans 15 amino acids. Germline V gene data show CDR1 as MGHRA and CDR2 as YSYEKL.

Note on this clone: The identical CDR3 is also encoded by other nucleotide sequences in the sample. The chain carries TRBV5-1 and TRBJ1-4; D gene unclear. This CDR3 is 15 amino acids long. The V gene's germline CDR1 is SGHRS and CDR2 YFSETQ. Trimming took off 0 bases at V and 1 base at J, with 7 bases between the two ends. CDR3 sequence: CASSLVSGTNEKLFF. Here the CDR3 DNA reads TGCGCCAGCAGCTTGGTATCCGGAACTAATGAAAAACTGTTTTTT.

As concerns this clone: The identical CDR3 is also encoded by other nucleotide sequences in the sample. CDR3 in amino acids: CASSLQGYNEQFF. For the CDR3, the DNA is TGCGCCAGCAGCCTCCAGGGCTACAATGAGCAGTTCTTC. The chain couples TRBV5-1 to TRBJ2-1, with D perhaps TRBD1 (5 bases). CDR1 SGHRS and CDR2 YFSETQ come from the germline V gene. Trimming cost V 4 bases and J 3 bases, with 8 bases left between them. The CDR3 covers 13 residues. Filled out from reference TRBV5-1 and TRBJ2-1, the complete variable domain reads KAGVTQTPRYLIKTRGQQVTLSCSPISGHRSVSWYQQTPGQGLQFLFEYFSETQRNKGNFPGRFSGRQFSNSRSEMNVSTLELGDSALYLCASSLQGYNEQFFGPGTRLTVL.

This clone was counted a single time. The chain carries TRBV11-2 and TRBJ2-6; D possibly corresponds to TRBD2 (6 bases). The germline V gene has CDR1 SGHAT and CDR2 FQNNGV. This CDR3 comprises 18 residues. The V and J ends lost 5 bases and 4 bases respectively, with 21 bases between them. The CDR3 coding sequence is TGTGCCAGCAGCCCACGAGCGCACGGAGGGACCGGGGCCAACGTCCTGACTTTC. Translated: CASSPRAHGGTGANVLTF. The full variable domain, with the rest looked up from reference TRBV11-2 and TRBJ2-6, is EAGVAQSPRYKIIEKRQSVAFWCNPISGHATLYWYQQILGQGPKLLIQFQNNGVVDDSQLPKDRFSAERLKGVDSTLKIQPAKLEDSAVYLCASSPRAHGGTGANVLTFGAGSRLTVL.

This chain joins TRBV15 and TRBJ2-7; 11 nucleotides line up with TRBD2. Germline V CDR1 and CDR2: LNHNV, YYDKDF (reference sequence). This CDR3 has 17 residues. After removal of 1 base from V and 6 bases from J, the junction contained 11 bases not matched to a gene. The CDR3 is CATSRGLAGGPPGEQYF. CDR3 DNA: TGTGCCACCAGCAGAGGCCTAGCGGGAGGACCCCCGGGCGAGCAGTACTTC. Together with reference TRBV15 and TRBJ2-7, the CDR3 gives the full variable domain: DAMVIQNPRYQVTQFGKPVTLSCSQTLNHNVMYWYQQKSSQAPKLLFHYYDKDFNNEADTPDNFQSRRPNTSFCFLDIRSPGLGDTAMYLCATSRGLAGGPPGEQYFGPGTRLTVT.

The CDR3 loop reads CASSIKRNSYNEQFF. Here the CDR3 DNA reads TGTGCCAGTAGTATTAAGCGGAACTCCTACAATGAGCAGTTCTTC. V and J are TRBV19 and TRBJ2-1; TRBD2 might be the D (5 bases). V lost 3 bases, J lost 0 bases, and 9 bases lay in between. CDR1 and CDR2 from the germline V gene are LNHDA and SQIVND (reference sequence). This CDR3 is built from 15 residues.

This chain uses TRBV6-1 with TRBJ2-1, with 9 bases fitting TRBD2. The germline CDR1 and CDR2 sequences are MNHNS and SASEGT. The trim removed 6 bases at V and 3 bases at J, leaving 6 bases unmatched. The CDR3 has 15 amino acids. CDR3 DNA: TGTGCCAGCAGCGGGGGGACTAGCAGCTACAATGAGCAGTTCTTC. The encoded protein is CASSGGTSSYNEQFF.

The chain joins TRBV18 to TRBJ2-7, with 12 bases aligning to TRBD2. The CDR3 covers 18 residues. The V segment lost 5 bases and the J segment 1 base; nucleotides outside the gene matches: 12. Per the germline V gene, CDR1 is KGHSH and CDR2 is LQKENI. CDR3: CASSVTLTSGRLSYEQYF. The CDR3 DNA sequence: TGTGCCAGCTCAGTTACCCTAACTAGCGGGAGGCTTTCCTACGAGCAGTACTTC.

This clone was seen a few times. This sequence joins TRBV7-9 and TRBJ1-1; D is possibly TRBD1 (5 bases). Trimming took 1 base from V and 10 from J, leaving 13 bases between them. The CDR3 contains 13 residues. Germline loops: CDR1 SEHNR, CDR2 FQNEAQ (reference sequence). The CDR3 sequence is CASSLEIQGSAFF. Here the CDR3 DNA reads TGTGCCAGCAGCTTAGAAATCCAGGGATCAGCTTTCTTT.

DNA of the CDR3: TGCAGCGTTGGCGGGAGGGCCAACTCCGGGGAGCTGTTTTTT. Protein sequence: CSVGGRANSGELFF. V and J are TRBV29-1 and TRBJ2-2, with 9 bases matching TRBD2. CDR3 length equals 14 residues. Germline trimming cut 4 bases from V and 6 bases from J; bases unmatched to any gene: 6. The germline CDR1 and CDR2 sequences are SQVTM and ANQGSEA.

The J gene is TRBJ2-7, the V gene TRBV5-8, with D hard to call. CDR3 length equals 13 residues. V gave up 4 bases and J gave up 6 bases, with 14 bases separating them. The germline V gene has CDR1 SGHTS and CDR2 YDEGEE. The CDR3 here is CASSDDLELEQYF. The CDR3, as DNA: TGTGCCAGCAGCGACGACCTAGAACTCGAGCAGTACTTC.